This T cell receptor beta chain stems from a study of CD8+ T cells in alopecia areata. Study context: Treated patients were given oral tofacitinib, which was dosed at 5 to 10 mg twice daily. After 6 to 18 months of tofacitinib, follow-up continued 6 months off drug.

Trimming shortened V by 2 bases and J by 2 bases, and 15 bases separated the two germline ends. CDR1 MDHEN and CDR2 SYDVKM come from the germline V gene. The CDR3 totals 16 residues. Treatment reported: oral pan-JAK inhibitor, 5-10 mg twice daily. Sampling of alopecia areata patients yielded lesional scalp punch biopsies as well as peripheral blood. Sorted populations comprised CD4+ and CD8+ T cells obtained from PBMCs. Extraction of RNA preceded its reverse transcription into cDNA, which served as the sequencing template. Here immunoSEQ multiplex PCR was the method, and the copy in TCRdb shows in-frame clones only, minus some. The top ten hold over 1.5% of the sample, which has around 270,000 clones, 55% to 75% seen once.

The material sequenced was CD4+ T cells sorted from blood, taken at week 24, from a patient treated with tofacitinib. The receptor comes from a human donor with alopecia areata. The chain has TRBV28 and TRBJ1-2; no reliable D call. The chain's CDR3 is CASSLNFLPRNYGYTF. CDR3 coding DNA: TGTGCCAGCAGTTTAAACTTTCTGCCTCGGAACTATGGCTACACCTTC.